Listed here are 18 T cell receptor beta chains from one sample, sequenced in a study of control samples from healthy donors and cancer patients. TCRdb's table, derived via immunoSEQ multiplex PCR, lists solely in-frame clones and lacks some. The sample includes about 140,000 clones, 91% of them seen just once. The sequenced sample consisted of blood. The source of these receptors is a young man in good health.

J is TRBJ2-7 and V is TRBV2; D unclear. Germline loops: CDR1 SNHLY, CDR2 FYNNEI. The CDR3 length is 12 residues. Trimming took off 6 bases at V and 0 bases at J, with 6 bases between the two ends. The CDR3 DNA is TGTGCCAGCAGAAGGGACTCCTACGAGCAGTACTTC. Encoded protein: CASRRDSYEQYF.

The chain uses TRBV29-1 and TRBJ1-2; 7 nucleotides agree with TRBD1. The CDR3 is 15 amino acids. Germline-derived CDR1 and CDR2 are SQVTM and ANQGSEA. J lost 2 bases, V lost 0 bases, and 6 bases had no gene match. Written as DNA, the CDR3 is TGCAGCGTTGAAGAAAAGGCGACAGGGAACTATGGCTACACCTTC. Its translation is CSVEEKATGNYGYTF. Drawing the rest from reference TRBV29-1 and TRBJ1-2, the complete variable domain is SAVISQKPSRDICQRGTSLTIQCQVDSQVTMMFWYRQQPGQSLTLIATANQGSEATYESGFVIDKFPISRPNLTFSTLTVSNMSPEDSSIYLCSVEEKATGNYGYTFGSGTRLTVV.

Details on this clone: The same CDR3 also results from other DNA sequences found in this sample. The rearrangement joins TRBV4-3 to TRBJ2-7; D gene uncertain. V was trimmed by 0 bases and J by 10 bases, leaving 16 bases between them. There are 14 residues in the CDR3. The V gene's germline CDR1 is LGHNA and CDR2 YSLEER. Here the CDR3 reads CASSQEIIGLEQYF. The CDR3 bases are TGCGCCAGCAGCCAAGAGATTATCGGATTGGAACAGTACTTC.

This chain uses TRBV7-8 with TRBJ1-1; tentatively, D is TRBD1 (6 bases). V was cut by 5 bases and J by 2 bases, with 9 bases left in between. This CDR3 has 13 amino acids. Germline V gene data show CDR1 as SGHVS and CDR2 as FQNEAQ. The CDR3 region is CASSKDRNTEAFF. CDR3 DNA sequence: TGTGCCAGCAGCAAGGACAGAAACACTGAAGCTTTCTTT.

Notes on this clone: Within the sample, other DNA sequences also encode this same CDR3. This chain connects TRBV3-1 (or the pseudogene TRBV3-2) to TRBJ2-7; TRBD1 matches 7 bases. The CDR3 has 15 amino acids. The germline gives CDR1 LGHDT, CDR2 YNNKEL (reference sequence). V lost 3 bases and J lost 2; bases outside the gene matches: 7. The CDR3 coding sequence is TGTGCCAGCAGCCACACCGGGACAGAGACCTACGAGCAGTACTTC. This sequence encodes CASSHTGTETYEQYF.

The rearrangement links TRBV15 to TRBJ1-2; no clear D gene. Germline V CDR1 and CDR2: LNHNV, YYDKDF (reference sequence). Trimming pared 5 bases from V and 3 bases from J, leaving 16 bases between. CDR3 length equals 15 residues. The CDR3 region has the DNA TGTGCCACCAGCCCGGACGGAGAAGATTACTATGGCTACACCTTC. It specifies CATSPDGEDYYGYTF.

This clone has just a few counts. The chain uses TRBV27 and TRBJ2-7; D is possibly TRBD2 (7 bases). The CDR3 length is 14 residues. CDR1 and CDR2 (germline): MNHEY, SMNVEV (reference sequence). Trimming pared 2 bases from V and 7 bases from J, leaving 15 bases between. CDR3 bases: TGTGCCAGCAGTTTAATGGGGGGGCCTAAGGAGCAGTACTTC. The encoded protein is CASSLMGGPKEQYF.

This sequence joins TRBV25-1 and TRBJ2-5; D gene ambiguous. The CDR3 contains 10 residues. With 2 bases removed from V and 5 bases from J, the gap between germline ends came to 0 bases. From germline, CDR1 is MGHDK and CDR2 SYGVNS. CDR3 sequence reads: CASSEETQYF. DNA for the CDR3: TGTGCCAGCAGTGAAGAGACCCAGTACTTC.

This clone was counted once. DNA of the CDR3: TGTGCCAGCAGCCCTCGGGACATTATCTATAGCAATCAGCCCCAGCATTTT. Protein product: CASSPRDIIYSNQPQHF. V gene TRBV11-2 combines with J gene TRBJ1-5, with a tentative D call TRBD1 (6 bases). The V gene lost 5 bases and the J gene lost 0 bases, with 17 bases spanning the gap. From germline, CDR1 is SGHAT and CDR2 FQNNGV. CDR3 length: 17 residues.

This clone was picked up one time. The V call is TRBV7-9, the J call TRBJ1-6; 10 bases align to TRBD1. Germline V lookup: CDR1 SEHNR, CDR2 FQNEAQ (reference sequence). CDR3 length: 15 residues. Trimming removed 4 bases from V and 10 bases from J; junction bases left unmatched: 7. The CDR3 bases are TGTGCCAGCAGCTGGGGTGGGACAGGGGACTCACCCCTCCACTTT. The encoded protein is CASSWGGTGDSPLHF.

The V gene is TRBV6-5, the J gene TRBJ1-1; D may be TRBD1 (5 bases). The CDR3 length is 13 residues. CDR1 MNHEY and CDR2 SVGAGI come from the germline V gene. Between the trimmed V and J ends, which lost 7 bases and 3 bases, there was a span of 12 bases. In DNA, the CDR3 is TGTGCCAGCAACCTGAAGGGACACACTGAAGCTTTCTTT. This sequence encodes CASNLKGHTEAFF.

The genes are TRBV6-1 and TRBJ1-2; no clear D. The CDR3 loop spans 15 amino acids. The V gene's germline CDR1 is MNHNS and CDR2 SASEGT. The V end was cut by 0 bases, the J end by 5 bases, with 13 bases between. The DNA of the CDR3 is TGTGCCAGCAGTGAAGCTGCCGGGGAAGTATATGGCTACACCTTC. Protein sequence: CASSEAAGEVYGYTF.

CDR3 nucleotides: TGTGCCAGCAAAGAACTAGCGGGGGGGAAAGAGACCCAGTACTTC. The encoded protein is CASKELAGGKETQYF. The V call is TRBV6-5, the J call TRBJ2-5; 13 bases line up with TRBD2. The CDR3 length is 15 residues. Germline values: CDR1 MNHEY, CDR2 SVGAGI. Trimming cost V 7 bases and J 3 bases; bases outside gene matches: 5.

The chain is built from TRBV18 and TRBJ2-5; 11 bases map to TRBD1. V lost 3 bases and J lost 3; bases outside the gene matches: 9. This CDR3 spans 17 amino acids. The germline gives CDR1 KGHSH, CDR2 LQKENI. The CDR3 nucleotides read TGTGCCAGCTCACCCACCCGGACAGGGGGCGAGAAAGAGACCCAGTACTTC. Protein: CASSPTRTGGEKETQYF.

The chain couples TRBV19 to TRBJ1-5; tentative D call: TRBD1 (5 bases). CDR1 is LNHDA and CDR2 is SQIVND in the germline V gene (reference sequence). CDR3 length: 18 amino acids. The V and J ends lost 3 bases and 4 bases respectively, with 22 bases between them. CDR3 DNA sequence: TGTGCCAGTAGTATGATTAGGGGCGAATACGGGGCAAATCAGCCCCAGCATTTT. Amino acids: CASSMIRGEYGANQPQHF.

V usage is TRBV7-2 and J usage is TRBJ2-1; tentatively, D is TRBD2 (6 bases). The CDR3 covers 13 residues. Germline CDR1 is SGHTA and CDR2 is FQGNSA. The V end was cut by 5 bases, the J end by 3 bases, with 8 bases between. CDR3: CASSRGIYNEQFF. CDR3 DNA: TGTGCCAGCAGCCGGGGGATCTACAATGAGCAGTTCTTC.

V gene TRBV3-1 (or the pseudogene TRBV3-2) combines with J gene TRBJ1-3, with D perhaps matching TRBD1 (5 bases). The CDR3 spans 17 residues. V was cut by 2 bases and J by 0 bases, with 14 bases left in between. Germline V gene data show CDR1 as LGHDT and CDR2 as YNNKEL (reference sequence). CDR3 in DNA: TGTGCCAGCAGCCAACCCGGAAGCGGGGGCTCTGGAAACACCATATATTTT. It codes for CASSQPGSGGSGNTIYF.

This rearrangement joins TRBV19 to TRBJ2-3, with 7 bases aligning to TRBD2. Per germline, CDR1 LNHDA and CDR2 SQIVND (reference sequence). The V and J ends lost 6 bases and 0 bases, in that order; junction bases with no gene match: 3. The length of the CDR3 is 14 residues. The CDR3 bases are TGTGCCAGTAGCCCAGCGGGGAGCACAGATACGCAGTATTTT. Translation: CASSPAGSTDTQYF.